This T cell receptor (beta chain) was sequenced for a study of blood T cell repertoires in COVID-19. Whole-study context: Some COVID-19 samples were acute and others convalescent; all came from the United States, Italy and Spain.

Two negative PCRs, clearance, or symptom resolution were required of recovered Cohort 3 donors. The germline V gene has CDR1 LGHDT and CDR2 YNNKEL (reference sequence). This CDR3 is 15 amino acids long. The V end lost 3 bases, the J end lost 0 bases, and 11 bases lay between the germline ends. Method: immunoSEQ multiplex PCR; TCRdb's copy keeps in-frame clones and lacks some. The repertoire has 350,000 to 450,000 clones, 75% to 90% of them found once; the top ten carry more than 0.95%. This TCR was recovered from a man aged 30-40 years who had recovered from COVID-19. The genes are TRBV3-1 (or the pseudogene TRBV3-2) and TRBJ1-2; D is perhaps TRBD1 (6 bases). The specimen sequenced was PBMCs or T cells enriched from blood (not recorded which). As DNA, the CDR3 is TGTGCCAGCAGCCAGGAGGACAGCTCTAACTATGGCTACACCTTC. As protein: CASSQEDSSNYGYTF.